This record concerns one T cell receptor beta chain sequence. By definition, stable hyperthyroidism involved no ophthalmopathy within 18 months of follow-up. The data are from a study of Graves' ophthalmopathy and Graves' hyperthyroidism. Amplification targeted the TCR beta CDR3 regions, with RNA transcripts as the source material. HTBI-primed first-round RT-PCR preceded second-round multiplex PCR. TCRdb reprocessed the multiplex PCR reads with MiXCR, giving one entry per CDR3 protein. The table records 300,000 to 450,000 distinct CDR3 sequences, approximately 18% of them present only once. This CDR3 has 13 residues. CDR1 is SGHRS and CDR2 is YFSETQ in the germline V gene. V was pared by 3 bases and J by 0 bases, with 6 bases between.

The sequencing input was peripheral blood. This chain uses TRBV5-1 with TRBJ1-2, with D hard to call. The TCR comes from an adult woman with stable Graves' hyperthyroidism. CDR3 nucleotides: TGCGCCAGCAGCTCTTCATCTAACTATGGCTACACCTTC. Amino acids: CASSSSSNYGYTF.